Below are 6 T cell receptor beta chains sequenced from a single sample in a study of EBV T-cell therapy then PD-1 blockade in nasopharyngeal carcinoma. These receptors' targets are unknown. Treatment in this sample: AdE1-LMPpoly-expanded autologous EBV-specific T-cell therapy followed by anti-PD-1 nivolumab. Repertoires were generated with immunoSEQ multiplex PCR, while TCRdb's copy carries only in-frame clones and drops some. The data contain 15,000 to 20,000 clones, 75% to 90% of them singletons. This material consisted of CD8+ T cells from blood, taken at day 0 from a patient whose treatment included autologous EBV-specific T cells and nivolumab. These receptors were taken from a man in his forties with nasopharyngeal carcinoma.

The rearrangement uses TRBV9 and TRBJ2-3; 7 positions match TRBD1. V shed 3 bases, J shed 3 bases, and the junction held 4 bases outside the gene matches. Looked up from germline, CDR1 is SGDLS and CDR2 is YYNGEE. CDR3 length: 14 residues. CDR3 sequence (DNA): TGTGCCAGCAGCGGACAGGGTGGGACAGATACGCAGTATTTT. Residues: CASSGQGGTDTQYF.

The rearrangement uses TRBV5-6 and TRBJ2-7; D not certain. V was trimmed by 3 bases and J by 0 bases, leaving 7 bases between them. In germline, CDR1 is SGHDT, CDR2 YYEEEE. The CDR3 loop spans 13 amino acids. The CDR3 loop reads CASSSDRSYEQYF. CDR3 DNA sequence: TGTGCCAGCAGCTCGGACCGCTCCTACGAGCAGTACTTC.

The rearrangement joins TRBV27 to TRBJ1-1; D is possibly TRBD1 (6 bases). The germline V gene has CDR1 MNHEY and CDR2 SMNVEV (reference sequence). This CDR3 comprises 13 residues. V was clipped by 3 bases and J by 4 bases, with 9 bases between them. CDR3 DNA sequence: TGTGCCAGCAGTTTTCAGGGGACCACTGAAGCTTTCTTT. Protein product: CASSFQGTTEAFF.

V and J are TRBV28 and TRBJ1-3, with D perhaps TRBD1 (5 bases). The CDR3 totals 14 residues. Between the trimmed V and J ends, which lost 6 bases and 4 bases, there was a span of 13 bases. The germline V gene encodes CDR1 MDHEN and CDR2 SYDVKM. CDR3 sequence: CASRPGLGGNTIYF. CDR3 nucleotides: TGTGCCAGCAGACCGGGACTGGGAGGAAACACCATATATTTT.

This clone was seen only once. The rearrangement joins TRBV4-3 to TRBJ1-6; D is uncertain. CDR1 LGHNA and CDR2 YSLEER come from the germline V gene. The CDR3 covers 15 residues. With 2 bases removed from V and 7 bases from J, the gap between germline ends came to 12 bases. The CDR3 DNA reads TGCGCCAGCAGCCAAAATGTAGGCCTCAATTCACCCCTCCACTTT. Translation gives CASSQNVGLNSPLHF.

This CDR3 reads CASSLEKDRSDGNTIYF. DNA for the CDR3: TGTGCCAGCAGCTTAGAAAAAGACAGGTCTGACGGAAACACCATATATTTT. The chain combines TRBV7-6 with TRBJ1-3, with D perhaps TRBD1 (6 bases). V was clipped by 1 base and J by 4 bases, with 17 bases between them. The CDR3 is 17 residues long. Germline V gene lookup returns CDR1 SGHVS and CDR2 FNYEAQ.